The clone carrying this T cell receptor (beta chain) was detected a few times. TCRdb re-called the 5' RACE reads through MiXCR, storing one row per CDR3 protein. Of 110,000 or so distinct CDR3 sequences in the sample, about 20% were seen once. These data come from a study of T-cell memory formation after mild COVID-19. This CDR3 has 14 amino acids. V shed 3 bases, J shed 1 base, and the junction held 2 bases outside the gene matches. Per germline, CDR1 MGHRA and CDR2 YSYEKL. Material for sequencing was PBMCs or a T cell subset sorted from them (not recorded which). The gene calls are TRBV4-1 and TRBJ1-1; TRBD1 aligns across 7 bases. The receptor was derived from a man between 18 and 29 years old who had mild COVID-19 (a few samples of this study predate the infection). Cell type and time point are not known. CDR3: CASSQGQWNTEAFF. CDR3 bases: TGCGCCAGCAGCCAGGGACAGTGGAACACTGAAGCTTTCTTT.